This T cell receptor (beta chain) was observed in a study of breast tumors, draining lymph nodes, adjacent tissues. Notes on the study in general: Data fit most tumor T cells coming from lymph node, expanding in tumor. Tumors had less TCR diversity than lymph nodes, more than nontumor tissue. Compared with basal-like, luminal-like tumors shared significantly more repertoire with nontumor tissue. That most tumor T cells come from lymph nodes remained unproven.

Axillary draining lymph nodes of breast cancer patients supplied the node samples. Germline CDR1 is MNHNS and CDR2 is SASEGT. The CDR3 is 11 amino acids. TCRdb re-analysed the multiplex PCR reads in MiXCR, keeping a single row per CDR3 protein. The sample includes 180,000 or so distinct CDR3 sequences, about 32% of them seen just once. Turning to this clonotype: Its matching antigen is unknown. Germline and junction disagree at one end, which may indicate a read error.

This receptor was obtained from a female donor with breast cancer. Some clones in this sample may be carry-over from other donors' samples. The specimen sequenced was axillary lymph node tissue. The chain combines TRBV6-1 with TRBJ1-1, with D possibly matching TRBD1 (5 bases). The CDR3 sequence is CASRDSDEAFF. CDR3 in DNA: TGCGCCAGCAGAGACAGTGATGAAGCTTTCTTT.